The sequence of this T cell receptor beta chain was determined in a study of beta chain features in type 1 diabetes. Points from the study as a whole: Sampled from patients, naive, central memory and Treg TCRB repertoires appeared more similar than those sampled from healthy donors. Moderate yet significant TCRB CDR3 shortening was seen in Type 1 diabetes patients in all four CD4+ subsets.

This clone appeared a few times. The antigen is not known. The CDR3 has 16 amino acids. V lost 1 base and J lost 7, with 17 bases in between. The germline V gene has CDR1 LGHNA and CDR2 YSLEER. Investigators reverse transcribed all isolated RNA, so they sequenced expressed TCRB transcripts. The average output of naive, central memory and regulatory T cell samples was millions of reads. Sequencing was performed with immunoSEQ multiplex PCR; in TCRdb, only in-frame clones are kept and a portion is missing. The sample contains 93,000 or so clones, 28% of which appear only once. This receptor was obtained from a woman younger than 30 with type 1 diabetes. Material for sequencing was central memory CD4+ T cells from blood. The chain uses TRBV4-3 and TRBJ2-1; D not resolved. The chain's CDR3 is CASSQVVSIEYNEQFF. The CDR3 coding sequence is TGCGCCAGCAGCCAAGTCGTATCTATTGAGTATAATGAGCAGTTCTTC.